What follows are 2 T cell receptor beta chains derived from one specimen sequenced in a study of cytomegalovirus exposure and HLA in healthy donors. PCR primers comprised 60 Vbeta and 13 Jbeta primers. Clones were read by immunoSEQ multiplex PCR, and TCRdb kept only the in-frame ones, dropping some. In the table there are about 150,000 clones, 80% of which are singletons. Sequencing used PBMCs. Receptors originate from a woman aged 40-49 years in good health and CMV-seropositive.

This chain connects TRBV30 to TRBJ1-2; 7 bases agree with TRBD1. This CDR3 has 13 amino acids. V gave up 2 bases and J gave up 8 bases; unmatched junction bases: 8. Germline V lookup: CDR1 GTSNPN, CDR2 SVGIG (reference sequence). CDR3 sequence: CAWSPGSRGGYTF. Written as DNA, the CDR3 is TGTGCCTGGAGTCCCGGGAGCAGGGGGGGCTACACCTTC.

The sample holds many counts of this clone. Mismatch with germline at one junction end may stem from a read error. J is TRBJ1-3 and V is TRBV7-9, with D possibly TRBD1 on 5 matching bases. The germline gives CDR1 SEHNR, CDR2 FQNEAQ (reference sequence). The CDR3 totals 12 residues. The CDR3, as DNA: TGTTCCAGCAGCTCGGGACTTAACACCATATATTTT. Protein product: CSSSSGLNTIYF.